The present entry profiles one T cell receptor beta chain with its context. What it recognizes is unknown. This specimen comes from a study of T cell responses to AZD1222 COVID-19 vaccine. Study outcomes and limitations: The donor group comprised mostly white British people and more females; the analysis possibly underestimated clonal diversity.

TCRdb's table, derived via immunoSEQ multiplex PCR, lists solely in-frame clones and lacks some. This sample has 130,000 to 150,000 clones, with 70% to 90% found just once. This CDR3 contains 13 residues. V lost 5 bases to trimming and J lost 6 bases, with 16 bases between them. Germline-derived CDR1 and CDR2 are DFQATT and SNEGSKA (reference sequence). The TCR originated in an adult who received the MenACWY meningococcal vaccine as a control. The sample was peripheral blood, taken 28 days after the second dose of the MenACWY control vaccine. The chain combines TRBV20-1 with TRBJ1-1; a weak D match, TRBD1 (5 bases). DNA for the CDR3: TGCAGTGCTGGTGCCCCAAGGGACCCTGAAGCTTTCTTT. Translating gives CSAGAPRDPEAFF.